The clone carrying this T cell receptor beta chain was picked up one time. Antigen specificity is unknown. These data come from a study of siplizumab effects on memory and regulatory T cells. Study conclusions and caveats: Unstimulated naive T cells seemed to show more diversity than memory cells did, and they also seemed to be among the major contributors to the alloresponse. On average, about 70% of mappable alloreactive CD4+ clones were Treg-derived under siplizumab, against about 25% in controls.

TCR templates numbering some 10^5 were assayed per sample. TCRdb's copy holds only in-frame clones and misses some; the assay was immunoSEQ multiplex PCR. The sample contains about 52,000 clones, less than 98% of which appear only once. Germline CDR1 and CDR2: GTSNPN and SVGIG (reference sequence). V lost 2 bases to trimming and J lost 12 bases, with 16 bases between them. The CDR3 contains 13 residues. V and J are TRBV30 and TRBJ1-4; D possibly corresponds to TRBD1 (6 bases). The clonotype originates from a human donor in good health. Sequences were obtained from naive CD4+ T cells sorted from blood. The CDR3 region is CAWSPGAYKELFF. As DNA, the CDR3 is TGTGCCTGGAGTCCGGGGGCGTATAAGGAACTGTTTTTT.